The entry that follows covers one TCR beta chain sequence. Its specificity is not known. The repertoire was sequenced with immunoSEQ multiplex PCR; TCRdb's copy has only in-frame clones and lacks some. Found here are roughly 50,000 clones, about 80% of them singletons; the top ten hold roughly 4%. Germline V gives CDR1 WNHNN, CDR2 SYGVQD (reference sequence). The V gene lost 3 bases and the J gene lost 4 bases, with 12 bases spanning the gap. The CDR3 is made up of 15 amino acids. These data are taken from a study of OX40 agonist ivuxolimab in advanced cancers. General observations from the study: At 0.1 to 3.0 mg/kg and by week 6, clonal expansion occurred in CD4+ and CD8+ blood T cells. Relatively little clonal expansion, among the lowest observed, appeared in partial responders at 0.1-3.0 mg/kg.

The rearrangement links TRBV10-1 to TRBJ1-4; D gene uncertain. The TCR was taken from an adult with an advanced solid tumor such as melanoma, head and neck, liver or kidney cancer. The input for sequencing was CD4+ or CD8+ T cells sorted from blood, taken in a trial of the OX40 agonist ivuxolimab. CDR3 amino acids: CASSDPPMDNEKLFF. The CDR3 DNA reads as TGCGCCAGCAGTGACCCCCCCATGGATAATGAAAAACTGTTTTTT.